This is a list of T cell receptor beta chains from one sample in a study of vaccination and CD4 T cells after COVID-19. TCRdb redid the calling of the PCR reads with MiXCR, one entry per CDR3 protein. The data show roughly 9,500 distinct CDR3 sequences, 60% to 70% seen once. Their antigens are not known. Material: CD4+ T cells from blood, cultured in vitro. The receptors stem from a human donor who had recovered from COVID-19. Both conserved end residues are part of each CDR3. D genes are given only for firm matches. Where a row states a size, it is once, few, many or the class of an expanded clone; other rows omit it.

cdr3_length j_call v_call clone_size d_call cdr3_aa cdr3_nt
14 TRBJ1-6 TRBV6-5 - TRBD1 CASSSTGEGSPLHF TGTGCCAGCAGTTCAACAGGGGAGGGTTCACCCCTCCACTTT
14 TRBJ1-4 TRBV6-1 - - CASNHGRDNEKLFF TGTGCCAGCAACCACGGACGGGACAATGAAAAACTGTTTTTT
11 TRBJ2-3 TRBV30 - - CAWSGTDTQYF TGTGCCTGGAGTGGTACAGATACGCAGTATTTT
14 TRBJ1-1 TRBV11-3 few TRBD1 CASSPGQASTEAFF TGTGCCAGCAGCCCCGGACAGGCTAGCACTGAAGCTTTCTTT
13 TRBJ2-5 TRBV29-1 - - CSVVQGPQETQYF TGCAGCGTTGTACAGGGCCCCCAAGAGACCCAGTACTTC
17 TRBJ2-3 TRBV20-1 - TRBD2 CSARDPGLAGDIDTQYF TGCAGTGCTAGAGACCCGGGACTAGCGGGAGATATTGATACGCAGTATTTT
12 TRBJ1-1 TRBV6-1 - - CASSRVSTEAFF TGTGCCAGCAGCAGGGTTTCCACTGAAGCTTTCTTT
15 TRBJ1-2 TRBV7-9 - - CASSPWEVPNYGYTF TGTGCCAGCAGCCCCTGGGAGGTCCCTAACTATGGCTACACCTTC
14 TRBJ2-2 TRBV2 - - CASKGNTNTGELFF TGTGCCAGCAAGGGGAATACGAACACCGGGGAGCTGTTTTTT
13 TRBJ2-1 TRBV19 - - CASRAPEVDEQFF TGTGCCAGCCGGGCCCCGGAGGTGGATGAGCAGTTCTTC
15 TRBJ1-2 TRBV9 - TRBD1 CASSSGRGLNYGYTF TGTGCCAGCAGCTCGGGCAGGGGGCTTAACTATGGCTACACCTTC
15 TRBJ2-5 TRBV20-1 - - CSARDNGALLETQYF TGCAGTGCTAGAGATAACGGGGCTCTCTTAGAGACCCAGTACTTC
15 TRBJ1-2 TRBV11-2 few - CASSLGVGGNYGYTF TGTGCCAGCAGCTTAGGGGTGGGGGGGAACTATGGCTACACCTTC
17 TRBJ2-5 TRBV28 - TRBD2 CASSTPSGGRAQETQYF TGTGCCAGCAGCACACCGTCGGGTGGGAGGGCCCAAGAGACCCAGTACTTC
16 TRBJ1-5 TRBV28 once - CASSVSSGLPNQPQHF TGTGCCAGCAGTGTTAGCTCAGGTCTCCCCAATCAGCCCCAGCATTTT
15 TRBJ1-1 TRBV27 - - CASSLRPQGIAEAFF TGTGCCAGCAGTTTGAGGCCCCAGGGGATCGCTGAAGCTTTCTTT
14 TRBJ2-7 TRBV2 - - CASLGDGLSYEQYF TGTGCCAGCCTAGGGGACGGATTATCCTACGAGCAGTACTTC
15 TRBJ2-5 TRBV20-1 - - CSAPGAQGFQETQYF TGCAGTGCTCCGGGGGCCCAGGGCTTCCAAGAGACCCAGTACTTC
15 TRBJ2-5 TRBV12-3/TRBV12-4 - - CASSWGGGVVGSQYF TGTGCCAGCAGCTGGGGCGGCGGTGTCGTTGGGAGCCAGTACTTC
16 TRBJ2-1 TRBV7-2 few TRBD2 CASSHGLAGGQIEQFF TGTGCCAGCAGCCACGGACTAGCGGGAGGACAGATCGAGCAGTTCTTC
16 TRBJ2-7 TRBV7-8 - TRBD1 CASSSYGQGNSYEQYF TGTGCCAGCAGCTCCTATGGACAGGGAAACTCCTACGAGCAGTACTTC
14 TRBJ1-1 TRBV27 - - CASKGLKANTEAFF TGTGCCAGCAAGGGTTTGAAAGCGAACACTGAAGCTTTCTTT
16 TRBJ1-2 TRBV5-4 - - CASSLVGGARSAGYTF TGTGCCAGCAGCTTGGTGGGGGGGGCGCGATCGGCGGGCTACACCTTC
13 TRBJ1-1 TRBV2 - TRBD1 CASNEGGLRQAFF TGTGCCAGCAACGAAGGGGGCCTTAGGCAAGCTTTCTTT
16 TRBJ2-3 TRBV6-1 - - CASKERQEAVTDTQYF TGTGCCAGCAAAGAGAGACAGGAGGCGGTCACAGATACGCAGTATTTT
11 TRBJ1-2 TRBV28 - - CASSSVRGYTF TGTGCCAGCAGTTCTGTCCGTGGCTACACCTTC
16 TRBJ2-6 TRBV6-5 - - CASSSPAVSGANVLTF TGTGCCAGCAGTTCTCCGGCCGTATCTGGGGCCAACGTCCTGACTTTC
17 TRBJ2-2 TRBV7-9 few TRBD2 CASSLGYGTSGSGELFF TGTGCCAGCAGCTTAGGTTACGGGACTAGCGGTTCCGGGGAGCTGTTTTTT
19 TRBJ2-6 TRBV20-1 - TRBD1 CSARDLSGTGVRGANVLTF TGCAGTGCTAGAGATCTGAGCGGGACAGGGGTTCGCGGGGCCAACGTCCTGACTTTC
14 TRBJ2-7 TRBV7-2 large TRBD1 CASSLSRDSPEQYF TGTGCCAGCAGCTTGTCTCGGGACAGTCCAGAGCAGTACTTC
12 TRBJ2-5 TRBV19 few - CASSSSQETQYF TGTGCCAGTAGTTCCAGCCAAGAGACCCAGTACTTC
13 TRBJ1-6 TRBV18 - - CASSLDINSPLHF TGTGCCAGCTCCCTCGACATTAATTCACCCCTCCACTTT
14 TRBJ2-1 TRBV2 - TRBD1 CASTPDRAYNEQFF TGTGCCAGCACTCCAGACAGGGCCTACAATGAGCAGTTCTTC
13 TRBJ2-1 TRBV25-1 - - CATRQAYYNEQFF TGTGCCACTAGACAGGCGTATTACAATGAGCAGTTCTTC
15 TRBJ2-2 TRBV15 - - CATSRKRLNTGELFF TGTGCCACCAGCAGGAAAAGACTTAACACCGGGGAGCTGTTTTTT
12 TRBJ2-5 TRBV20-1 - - CSARTGAETQYF TGCAGTGCGAGGACCGGGGCAGAGACCCAGTACTTC
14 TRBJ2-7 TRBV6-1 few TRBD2 CASRPNTGRYEQYF TGTGCCAGCAGGCCCAACACCGGGAGGTACGAGCAGTACTTC